This TCR beta chain emerged from a study of early T cells in non-severe SARS-CoV-2 infection. This clonotype occurred a few times. Attachment of unique molecular identifiers was made to individual cDNA molecules. TCRdb re-called the 5' RACE reads through MiXCR, storing one row per CDR3 protein. The sample gives 90,000 to 130,000 distinct CDR3 sequences, roughly an eighth of which show up once; 3.8% is in the top ten. Specimen: whole blood, collected at baseline. This TCR derives from an adult who was a healthcare worker with PCR-confirmed SARS-CoV-2 infection or an uninfected control (not recorded which).

CDR3 amino acids: CASSNKNTGELFF. CDR3 nucleotides: TGTGCCAGCAGCAACAAAAACACCGGGGAGCTGTTTTTT. This sequence joins TRBV5-4 and TRBJ2-2; D is unresolved. V was trimmed by 4 bases and J by 2 bases, leaving 6 bases between them. Per the germline V gene, CDR1 is SGHNT and CDR2 is YYREEE (reference sequence). The CDR3 is 13 residues long.